Listed below are T cell receptor beta chains from one sample, sequenced in a study of monozygotic twins with inflammatory bowel disease. TCRdb reprocessed the 5' RACE reads; each CDR3 protein has one entry and no DNA is given. The table lists about 330,000 distinct CDR3 sequences. The sequencing sample was made of blood. Source of these receptors: a human donor with ulcerative colitis or Crohn's disease, or a healthy co-twin of an affected twin (not recorded which). The CDR3 runs from the conserved cysteine through the conserved F or W.

j_call | v_call | cdr3_aa
TRBJ2-6 | TRBV5-1 | CASSLGGEVTSGANVLTF
TRBJ1-2 | TRBV27 | CASTIRKGSDGYTF
TRBJ2-1 | TRBV20-1 | CSAGSDSWFVNEQFF
TRBJ1-2 | TRBV19 | CASTSGARRGYGYTF
TRBJ1-3 | TRBV6-8 | CASSRRGGNTIYF
TRBJ1-5 | TRBV6-1 | CASSPPGQRNQPQHF
TRBJ1-1 | TRBV11-2 | CASSLDWTSPRAFF
TRBJ1-2 | TRBV29-1 | CSVDPDRAVGYTF
TRBJ2-5 | TRBV7-9 | CASSLGLAGDSQETQYF
TRBJ1-6 | TRBV19 | CASTSQGSGSPLHF
TRBJ2-1 | TRBV4-3 | CASSHEQGLAGLNEQFF
TRBJ2-5 | TRBV4-1 | CASSQQGADAGETQYF
TRBJ2-1 | TRBV20-1 | CSAIELPRGANEQFF
TRBJ2-3 | TRBV3-1 | CASSQGQTTDTQYF
TRBJ1-1 | TRBV12-3/TRBV12-4 | CASNTGKGEAFF
TRBJ2-1 | TRBV4-1 | CASSPLAGGPVEQFF
TRBJ2-7 | TRBV5-4 | CASSFGGQIDEQYF
TRBJ2-1 | TRBV24-1 | CATSDPRSGRGNEQFF
TRBJ2-7 | TRBV7-6 | CASSWRDYGEQYF
TRBJ1-2 | TRBV19 | CASSGGWDYGYTF
TRBJ2-5 | TRBV27 | CASSSLASGQETQYF
TRBJ1-6 | TRBV20-1 | CSARVRGSYNSPLHF
TRBJ2-2 | TRBV12-3/TRBV12-4 | CASSRREDANTGELFF
TRBJ1-4 | TRBV7-2 | CASSLDGTGVEKLFF
TRBJ2-1 | TRBV24-1 | CATSDLGDNEQFF
TRBJ2-2 | TRBV28 | CASKAGNINTGELFF
TRBJ2-3 | TRBV29-1 | CSVHRGTAPITQYF
TRBJ1-2 | TRBV5-1 | CASTIAGHYGYTF
TRBJ2-7 | TRBV20-1 | CSAGVASYEQYF